Here is one T cell receptor beta chain with its context. Its antigen is still unknown. The record has no base qualities; no much larger clone is one base away. These data are taken from a study of T cells in localized non-small cell lung cancer (dated by TCRdb to the early 2020s). Study-level background: Comparing tumors with uninvolved tumor-adjacent lungs, the study looked at the T cell repertoires of fewer than 250 patients with early-stage NSCLC. The cohort comprised under 250 treatment-naïve NSCLC patients with resected, localized lung tumors. Of the NSCLC patients, over 120 were male and 85 to 110 were female, and the mean age was about 69 years.

On the study overall, not on this receptor specifically: Because the study design was exploratory, TCR variables were selected using unadjusted p-values without false-discovery rate correction. A median of approximately 62 of the top 100 tumor clones turned up in the paired uninvolved adjacent lung, and approximately 30 of those clones also ranked among the top 100 of that same adjacent lung. Because multi-region sequencing of the tumors was not done, intratumor heterogeneity could not be ruled out. The highest T cell clonality was observed in uninvolved tumor-adjacent lung, where clonality exceeded that of tumor, suggesting that antigenic responses were more focused in uninvolved tumor-adjacent lung. Longer overall survival was associated with higher blood T cell density, whereas shorter survival was associated with higher adjacent-lung clonality.

At diagnosis, tumor, uninvolved tumor-adjacent lung and peripheral blood were collected and then preserved as a mix of FFPE and fresh-frozen material. The immunoSEQ Assay was used to sequence TCR beta CDR3 regions from DNA. The study's processing was this. T cell density was computed as TCR beta template counts normalized to usable DNA estimated by amplifying housekeeping genes. Richness was estimated with the preseqR package, extrapolating to 400,000 templates for PBMC samples and 120,000 templates for tissue samples. Clonality was defined by subtracting Pielou's evenness from one. Differential abundance testing on productive amino-acid clonotypes, with a minimum total count of 5 and an alpha of 0.1, was used to identify tissue-enriched TCRs. The Jaccard Index and the Morisita Overlap Index were used to measure how much the repertoires overlapped between compartments. GLIPH grouped TCR beta CDR3s together with public tetramer-defined viral CDR3s, and a viral motif had to include at least three viral sequences and show V-gene enrichment. Sourced from immuneACCESS, this table was stored by TCRdb with only in-frame sequences that have V and J called. A share of the clones is absent; for the studies checked, an unresolved V gene accounts for under half, and the remainder has no known explanation. The V and J calls and the clone size are those of that table, but D and trimming were determined from the DNA. The sample data list 1,200 to 1,500 clones, and about a fifth of these were observed just once. The ten largest clones represent approximately 15% of the sample.

Via the germline V gene, CDR1 is MNHGY and CDR2 SAAAGT. Trimming costs V 10 bases and J 10 bases, and their ends lie 20 bases apart. The CDR3 sequence holds 14 residues, the cysteine and phenylalanine included. The sequence is cut down to CDR3 DNA, 42 bases in frame from base 1. The input for sequencing was lung tumor tissue, taken before any cancer treatment. Recombination connected TRBV6-8 to TRBJ1-6; matching of 5 bases hints at TRBD1 as the D gene. The receptor was isolated from an older male donor with stage II squamous cell lung carcinoma. The DNA reads TGTGCCATCAGAGCCGGGACCGACGGCTCACCCCTCCACTTT. The resulting protein is CAIRAGTDGSPLHF.